This passage covers 10 T cell receptor beta chains from one sample sequenced in a study of graft-versus-host responses after intestinal transplantation. The antigens these receptors bind are not known. Sequencing was performed with immunoSEQ multiplex PCR; in TCRdb, only in-frame clones are kept and a portion is missing. The data contain some 85,000 clones, around 90% of them seen just once; the ten biggest clones take up around 8%. The specimen comprised unstimulated CD8+ T cells sorted from spleen or lymph node cells, sampled before transplant. The receptors here all came from a human donor who was the organ donor for an intestinal transplant.

V and J are TRBV7-9 and TRBJ1-2; no firm D call. The length of the CDR3 is 13 residues. The V gene lost 5 bases and the J gene lost 3 bases, with 10 bases spanning the gap. Germline V lookup: CDR1 SEHNR, CDR2 FQNEAQ (reference sequence). The CDR3 nucleotides are TGTGCCAGCAGCCCAGGTGGTGACTATGGCTACACCTTC. It specifies CASSPGGDYGYTF.

The gene calls are TRBV9 and TRBJ2-7; TRBD1 might be the D (5 bases). With 0 bases removed from V and 2 bases from J, the gap between germline ends came to 12 bases. Germline values: CDR1 SGDLS, CDR2 YYNGEE. The length of the CDR3 is 15 residues. CDR3 sequence (DNA): TGTGCCAGCAGCGTAGGACAACAGGCGACCTACGAGCAGTACTTC. Its translation is CASSVGQQATYEQYF.

For the CDR3, the DNA is TGTGCCAGCAGCCGAACAGCCCGGAGGGGAACTGAAGCTTTCTTT. Translation gives CASSRTARRGTEAFF. J is TRBJ1-1 and V is TRBV7-2; D perhaps matches TRBD1 (5 bases). Per the germline V gene, CDR1 is SGHTA and CDR2 is FQGNSA. This CDR3 is built from 15 residues. V was pared by 5 bases and J by 5 bases, with 18 bases between.

The rearrangement uses TRBV14 and TRBJ2-1; 7 positions match TRBD2. The ends lost 5 bases at V and 7 bases at J; junction bases unmatched: 11. Germline V gene lookup returns CDR1 SGHDN and CDR2 FVKESK. This CDR3 is 15 amino acids long. CDR3 region: CASSYPSGGSNEQFF. CDR3 bases: TGTGCCAGCAGCTACCCCTCGGGGGGATCAAATGAGCAGTTCTTC.

This chain joins TRBV28 and TRBJ1-2; the match to TRBD1 covers 8 bases. J lost 5 bases, V lost 6 bases, and 11 bases had no gene match. The CDR3 totals 15 residues. Germline V lookup: CDR1 MDHEN, CDR2 SYDVKM. CDR3 coding DNA: TGTGCCAGCAGAGCCGAATCCGGGACAGGTTATGGCTACACCTTC. Its protein product is CASRAESGTGYGYTF.

This chain joins TRBV28 and TRBJ2-1, with 8 positions matching TRBD2. Per the germline V gene, CDR1 is MDHEN and CDR2 is SYDVKM. The CDR3 has 13 amino acids. V dropped 6 bases and J dropped 8; count of bases not matched to a gene: 6. The CDR3 sequence: CASRPAGEDEQFF. The CDR3 nucleotides read TGTGCCAGCAGACCAGCGGGAGAGGATGAGCAGTTCTTC.

The gene calls are TRBV7-2 and TRBJ2-1; TRBD1 might be the D (6 bases). Trimming removed 1 base from V and 11 bases from J, with 9 bases in between. CDR1 is SGHTA and CDR2 is FQGNSA in the germline V gene. This CDR3 comprises 12 residues. The CDR3 DNA is TGTGCCAGCAGCTTAGTAACAGGGCAGCAGTTCTTC. This gives the protein CASSLVTGQQFF.

The gene calls are TRBV25-1 and TRBJ2-7; D is perhaps TRBD1 or TRBD2 (5 bases each). From germline, CDR1 is MGHDK and CDR2 SYGVNS. V was clipped by 6 bases and J by 2 bases, with 11 bases between them. This CDR3 has 13 residues. CDR3 loop: CASSGDRTYEQYF. In nucleotides, the CDR3 is TGTGCCAGCAGCGGGGACCGAACCTACGAGCAGTACTTC.

The chain uses TRBV5-1 and TRBJ2-1, with D unclear. CDR1 SGHRS and CDR2 YFSETQ come from the germline V gene. The CDR3 spans 15 residues. Trimming took 5 bases from V and 2 from J, leaving 14 bases between them. CDR3 region: CASSSDPGPYNEQFF. Here the CDR3 DNA reads TGCGCCAGCAGTTCCGACCCCGGACCCTACAATGAGCAGTTCTTC. Full variable domain (rest looked up from reference TRBV5-1 and TRBJ2-1): KAGVTQTPRYLIKTRGQQVTLSCSPISGHRSVSWYQQTPGQGLQFLFEYFSETQRNKGNFPGRFSGRQFSNSRSEMNVSTLELGDSALYLCASSSDPGPYNEQFFGPGTRLTVL.

The chain joins TRBV4-1 to TRBJ2-3, with 7 bases lining up with TRBD2. There are 17 residues in the CDR3. The V gene's germline CDR1 is MGHRA and CDR2 YSYEKL. V dropped 0 bases and J dropped 2; count of bases not matched to a gene: 8. The CDR3 region has the DNA TGCGCCAGCAGCCAAGATTGGGCTAGCGGATTCACAGATACGCAGTATTTT. Its protein product is CASSQDWASGFTDTQYF.